What follows describes a single T cell receptor beta chain. Some clones are missing from TCRdb's copy, which holds only in-frame ones; the method was immunoSEQ multiplex PCR. The table has roughly 2.1 million clones, roughly 91% seen once. Naive CD8 isolation took CD45RO-negative cells positively selected for CCR7 and excluded terminally differentiated effector memory CD45RA+ cells. Germline assignment: CDR1 SEHNR and CDR2 FQNEAQ (reference sequence). J lost 2 bases, V lost 5 bases, and 9 bases had no gene match. CDR3 length equals 16 residues. This entry comes from a study of shared clonotypes between healthy human individuals.

The source is a man younger than 35 in good health. Some clones in this sample may be carry-over from other donors' samples. The material sequenced was naive CD8+ T cells from PBMCs. J is TRBJ1-5 and V is TRBV7-9; 7 nucleotides align to TRBD1. The CDR3 sequence: CASSRTTGSGNQPQHF. In DNA, the CDR3 is TGTGCCAGCAGCCGAACGACAGGGAGTGGCAATCAGCCCCAGCATTTT.